This T cell receptor beta chain appears in the sequencing data of a study of blood T cell repertoires in COVID-19. Background on the study: Acute and convalescent COVID-19 samples came from the United States, Italy and Spain. From T cells, B-cell-depleted T cells, or PBMCs came the material, which was cDNA or gDNA.

This clone has more than one count but fewer than ten. Germline V gives CDR1 GTSNPN, CDR2 SVGIG (reference sequence). Trimming removed 0 bases from V and 8 bases from J, with 13 bases in between. The CDR3 is made up of 13 amino acids. The table came from immunoSEQ multiplex PCR; TCRdb's copy has only in-frame clones and leaves some out. The sample yields under 300,000 clones, 88% seen once. The chain is built from TRBV30 and TRBJ1-2, with D perhaps TRBD1 (6 bases). This clonotype originated in a woman aged 30 to 39 who had recovered from COVID-19. Sequences were obtained from PBMCs or T cells enriched from blood (not recorded which). In nucleotides, the CDR3 is TGTGCCTGGAGTGTCCAAATCACAGGGGGCTACACCTTC. Its translation is CAWSVQITGGYTF.